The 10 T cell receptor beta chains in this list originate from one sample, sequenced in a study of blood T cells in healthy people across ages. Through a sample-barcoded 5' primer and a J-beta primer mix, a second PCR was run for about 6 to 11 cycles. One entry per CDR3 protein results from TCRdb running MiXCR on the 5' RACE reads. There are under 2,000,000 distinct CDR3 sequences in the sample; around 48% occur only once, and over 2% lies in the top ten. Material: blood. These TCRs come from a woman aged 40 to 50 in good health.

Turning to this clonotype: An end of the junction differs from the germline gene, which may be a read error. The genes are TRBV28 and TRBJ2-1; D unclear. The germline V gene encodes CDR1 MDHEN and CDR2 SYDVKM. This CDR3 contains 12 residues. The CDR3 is CANSFSYNEQFF. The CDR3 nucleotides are TGTGCCAACAGTTTTTCCTACAATGAGCAGTTCTTC.

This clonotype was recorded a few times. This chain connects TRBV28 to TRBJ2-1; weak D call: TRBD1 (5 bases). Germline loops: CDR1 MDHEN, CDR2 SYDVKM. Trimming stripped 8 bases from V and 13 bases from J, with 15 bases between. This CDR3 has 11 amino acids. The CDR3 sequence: CASWAAGNQFF. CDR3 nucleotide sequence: TGTGCCAGCTGGGCGGCAGGGAATCAGTTCTTC.

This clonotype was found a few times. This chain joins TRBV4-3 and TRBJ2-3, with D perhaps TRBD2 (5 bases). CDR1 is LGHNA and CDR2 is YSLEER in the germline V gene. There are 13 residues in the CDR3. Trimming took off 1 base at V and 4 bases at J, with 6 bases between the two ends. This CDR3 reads CASSQGGSDTQYF. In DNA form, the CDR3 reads TGCGCCAGCAGCCAAGGCGGGTCAGATACGCAGTATTTT.

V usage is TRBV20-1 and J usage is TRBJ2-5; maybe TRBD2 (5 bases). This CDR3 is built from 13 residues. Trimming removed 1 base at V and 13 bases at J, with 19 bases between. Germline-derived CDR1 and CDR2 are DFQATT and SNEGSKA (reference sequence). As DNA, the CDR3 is TGCAGTGCTAGAGCGGGCAGCGACTACGAGCGGTACTTC. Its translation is CSARAGSDYERYF.

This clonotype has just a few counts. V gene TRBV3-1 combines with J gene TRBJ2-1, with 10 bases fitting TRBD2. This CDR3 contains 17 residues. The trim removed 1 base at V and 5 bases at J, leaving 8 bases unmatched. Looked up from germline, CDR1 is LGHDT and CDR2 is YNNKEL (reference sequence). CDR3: CASSQGVSSGGHNEQFF. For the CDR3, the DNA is TGTGCCAGCAGCCAAGGAGTGTCTAGCGGGGGCCACAATGAGCAGTTCTTC.

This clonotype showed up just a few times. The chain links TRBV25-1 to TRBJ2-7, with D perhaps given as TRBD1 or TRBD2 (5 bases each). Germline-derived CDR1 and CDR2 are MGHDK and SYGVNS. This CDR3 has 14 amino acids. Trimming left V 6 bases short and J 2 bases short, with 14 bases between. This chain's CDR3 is CASRGPLVTYEQYF. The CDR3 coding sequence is TGTGCCAGCAGGGGACCGCTTGTGACCTACGAGCAGTACTTC.

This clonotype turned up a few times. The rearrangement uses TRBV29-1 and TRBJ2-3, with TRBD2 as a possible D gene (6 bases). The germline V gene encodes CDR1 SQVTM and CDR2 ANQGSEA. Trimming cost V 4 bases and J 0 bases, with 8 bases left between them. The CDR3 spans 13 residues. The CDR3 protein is CSVAAGSTDTQYF. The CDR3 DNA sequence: TGCAGCGTTGCGGCGGGGAGCACAGATACGCAGTATTTT.

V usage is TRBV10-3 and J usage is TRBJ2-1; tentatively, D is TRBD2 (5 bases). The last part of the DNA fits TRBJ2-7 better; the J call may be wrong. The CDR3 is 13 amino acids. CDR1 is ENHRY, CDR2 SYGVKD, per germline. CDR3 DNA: TGTGCCATCAGTGAGGTACGGGGTGGTGAGCAGTACTTC. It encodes CAISEVRGGEQYF.

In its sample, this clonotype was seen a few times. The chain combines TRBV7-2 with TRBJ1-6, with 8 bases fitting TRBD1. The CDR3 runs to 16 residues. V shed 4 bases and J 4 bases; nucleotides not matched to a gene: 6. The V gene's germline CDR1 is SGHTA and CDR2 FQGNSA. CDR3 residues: CASSSGQGSYNSPLHF. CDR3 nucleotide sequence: TGTGCCAGCAGCTCAGGACAGGGTAGTTATAATTCACCCCTCCACTTT.

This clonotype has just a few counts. CDR3 nucleotide sequence: TGCAGCGTTGAAGGAAGCGGGGCCTTATACAATGAGCAGTTCTTC. Amino acid sequence: CSVEGSGALYNEQFF. The V and J genes are TRBV29-1 and TRBJ2-1; 7 bases match TRBD2. V shed 1 base, J shed 4 bases, and the junction held 7 bases outside the gene matches. Germline V gives CDR1 SQVTM, CDR2 ANQGSEA. This CDR3 comprises 15 residues.